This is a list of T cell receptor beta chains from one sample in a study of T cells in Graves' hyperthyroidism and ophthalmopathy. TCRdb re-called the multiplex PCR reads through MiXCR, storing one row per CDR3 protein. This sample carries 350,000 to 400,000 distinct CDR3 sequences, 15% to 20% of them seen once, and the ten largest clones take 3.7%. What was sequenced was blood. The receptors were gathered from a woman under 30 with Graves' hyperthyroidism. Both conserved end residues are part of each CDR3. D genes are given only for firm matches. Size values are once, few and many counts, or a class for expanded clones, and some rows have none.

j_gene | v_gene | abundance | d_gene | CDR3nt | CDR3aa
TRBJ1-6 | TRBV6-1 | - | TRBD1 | TGTGCCAGCAGTAAACCGAGGGGACAGGGGGCTTCGGATTCACCCCTCCACTTT | CASSKPRGQGASDSPLHF
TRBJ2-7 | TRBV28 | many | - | TGTGCCAGCAGTTGGGGACTTGCCGGGCAGTACTTC | CASSWGLAGQYF
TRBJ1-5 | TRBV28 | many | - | TGTGCCAGCTTGGGCGCGGATCAGCCCCAGCATTTT | CASLGADQPQHF
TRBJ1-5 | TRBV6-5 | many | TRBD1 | TGTGCCAGCAGTTCCGGGACAGGGTTTCTGGTAAATCAGCCCCAGCATTTT | CASSSGTGFLVNQPQHF
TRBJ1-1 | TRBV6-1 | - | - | TGTGCCAGCAGTGAGACCGGGAGCTGGAACACTGAAGCTTTCTTT | CASSETGSWNTEAFF
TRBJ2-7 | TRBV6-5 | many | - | TGTGCCAGCAGTCGCCGGGACGGATACTACGAGCAGTACTTC | CASSRRDGYYEQYF
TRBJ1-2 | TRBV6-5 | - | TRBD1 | TGTGCCAGCAGTTACCAGGGACAGGGGGACTATGGCTACACCTTC | CASSYQGQGDYGYTF
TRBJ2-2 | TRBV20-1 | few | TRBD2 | TGCAGTGCTAGCTCTCGGGGGGGGAACACCGGGGAGCTGTTTTTT | CSASSRGGNTGELFF
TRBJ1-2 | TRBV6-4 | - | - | TGTGCCAGACCTTGGGCAGCATCTAACTATGGCTACACCTTC | CARPWAASNYGYTF
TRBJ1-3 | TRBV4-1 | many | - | TGCGCCAGCAGCCAAGGCTTTGGCTCTGGAAACACCATATATTTT | CASSQGFGSGNTIYF
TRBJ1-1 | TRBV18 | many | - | TGTGCCAGCTCACCGAAAGGGCGCCGCGCTGAAGCTTTCTTT | CASSPKGRRAEAFF
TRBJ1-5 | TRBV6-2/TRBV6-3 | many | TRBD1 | TGTGCCAGCAGTTACCTCGGGACAGGAGAATTTAGCAATCAGCCCCAGCATTTT | CASSYLGTGEFSNQPQHF
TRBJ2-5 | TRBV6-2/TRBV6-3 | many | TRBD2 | TGTGCCAGCAGTTACTCAGCGGGGGGGGAGGAGACCCAGTACTTC | CASSYSAGGEETQYF
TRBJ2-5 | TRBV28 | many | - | TGTGCCAGCACCACACAAGAGACCCAGTACTTC | CASTTQETQYF
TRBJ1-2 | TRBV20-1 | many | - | TGCAGTGCTAAAGGGACGTTGTACTATGGCTACACCTTC | CSAKGTLYYGYTF
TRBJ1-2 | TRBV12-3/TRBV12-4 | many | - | TGTGCCAGCAGATCCTCCCAGGGATTCTATGGCTACACCTTC | CASRSSQGFYGYTF
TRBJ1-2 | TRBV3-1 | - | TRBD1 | TGTGCCAGCAGCCACGCGACGCGGACAGGGGGCTACACCTTC | CASSHATRTGGYTF
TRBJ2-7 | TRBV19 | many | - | TGTGCCAGTAGTATAACCGGCGAGTATCCCCTATGGGAGCAGTACTTC | CASSITGEYPLWEQYF
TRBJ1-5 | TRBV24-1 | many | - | TGTGCCACCAGTGATTTCAGGCAGGTGAATAGCAATCAGCCCCAGCATTTT | CATSDFRQVNSNQPQHF
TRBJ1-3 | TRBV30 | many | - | TGTGCCTGGAGTGTACAAGGATCTACCATATATTTT | CAWSVQGSTIYF
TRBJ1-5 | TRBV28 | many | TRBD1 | TGTGCCAGCAGTTCAGGGGACAGGGCAAAGCCCCAGCATTTT | CASSSGDRAKPQHF
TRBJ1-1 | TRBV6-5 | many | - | TGTGCCAGCATTTCACAGGGGAACACTGAAGCTTTCTTT | CASISQGNTEAFF
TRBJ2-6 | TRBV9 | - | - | TGTGCCAGCAGCGTAGCTACCCACTCTGGGGCCAACGTCCTGACTTTC | CASSVATHSGANVLTF
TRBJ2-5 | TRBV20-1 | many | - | TGCAGTGCCATACGACCGGGAACAGGGCAGACCCAGTACTTC | CSAIRPGTGQTQYF
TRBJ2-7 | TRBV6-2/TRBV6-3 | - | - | TGTGCCAGCCGCTACGACCGGGACACGATTTACGAGCAGTACTTC | CASRYDRDTIYEQYF
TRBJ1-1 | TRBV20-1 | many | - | TGCAGTGCTAGATTCTCAGGGAGCGGAACTGAAGCTTTCTTT | CSARFSGSGTEAFF
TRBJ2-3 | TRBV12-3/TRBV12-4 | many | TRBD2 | TGTGCCAGCAGCTTTAGCGGGGGGGCAGATACGCAGTATTTT | CASSFSGGADTQYF
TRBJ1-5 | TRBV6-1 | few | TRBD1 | TGTGCCAGCAGTGCCGGGACAGGGGTCGGCAATCAGCCCCAGCATTTT | CASSAGTGVGNQPQHF
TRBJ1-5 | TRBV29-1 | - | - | TGCAGCGTAAAACCTGGGGGGTCTAGCAATCAGCCCCAGCATTTT | CSVKPGGSSNQPQHF
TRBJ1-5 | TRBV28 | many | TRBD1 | TGTGCCAGCAGTCCCGGGACAGGGGGCATCAATCAGCCCCAGCATTTT | CASSPGTGGINQPQHF
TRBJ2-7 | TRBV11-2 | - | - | TGTGCCAGCAGCTTAGTAGCAGGAGACTCCTACGAGCAGTACTTC | CASSLVAGDSYEQYF
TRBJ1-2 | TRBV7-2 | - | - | TGTGCCAGCAGCCCTCATAACGAGCAGTCCTATGGCTACACCTTC | CASSPHNEQSYGYTF
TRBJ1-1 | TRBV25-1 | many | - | TGTGCCAGCAGTGAGACGGTGCGGTCTGAAGCTTTCTTT | CASSETVRSEAFF
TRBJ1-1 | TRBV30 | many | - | TGTGCCTGGAGCAGAAATTGGAACACTGAAGCTTTCTTT | CAWSRNWNTEAFF
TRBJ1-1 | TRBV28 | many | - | TGTGCCAGCAGTGTAAACAAAAACACTGAAGCTTTCTTT | CASSVNKNTEAFF
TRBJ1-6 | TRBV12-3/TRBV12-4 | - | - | TGTGCCAGCAGTTTAGTACAGGGAAATTCACCCCTCCACTTT | CASSLVQGNSPLHF
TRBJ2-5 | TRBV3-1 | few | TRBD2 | TGTGCCAGCAGCCAAGCGGCTAGCGGGGGGGGGACCCAGTACTTC | CASSQAASGGGTQYF
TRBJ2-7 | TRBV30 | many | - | TGTGCCTGGACCCTTAGCCGCTACGAGCAGTACTTC | CAWTLSRYEQYF
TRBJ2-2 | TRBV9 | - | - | TGTGCCAGCAGCGTAGAATGGGGTAACACCGGGGAGCTGTTTTTT | CASSVEWGNTGELFF
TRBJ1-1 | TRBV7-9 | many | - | TGTGCCAGCAGCTTAGCTCAGGGGAGGCGGACTGAAGCTTTCTTT | CASSLAQGRRTEAFF
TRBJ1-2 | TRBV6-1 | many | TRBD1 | TGTGCCAGCAGAGACAGGGGGCTGGACTATGGCTACACCTTC | CASRDRGLDYGYTF
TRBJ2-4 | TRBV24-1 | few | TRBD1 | TGTGCCACCAGTGATGACAGGGGTAAAAACATTCAGTACTTC | CATSDDRGKNIQYF
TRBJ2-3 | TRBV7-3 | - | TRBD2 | TGTGCCAGCAGCTTAAACCCAAGCGGGGGAGGCACAGATACGCAGTATTTT | CASSLNPSGGGTDTQYF
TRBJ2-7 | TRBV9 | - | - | TGTGCCAGCAGCGCAGGGGAACCCTACGAGCAGTACTTC | CASSAGEPYEQYF
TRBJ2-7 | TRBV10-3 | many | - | TGTGCCATCAGTGACCCCGGCCGAGCCGAGCAGTACTTC | CAISDPGRAEQYF
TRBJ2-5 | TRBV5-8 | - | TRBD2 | TGTGCCAGCAGTCCAGGACTAGCGGGGTACCAAGAGACCCAGGACTTC | CASSPGLAGYQETQDF
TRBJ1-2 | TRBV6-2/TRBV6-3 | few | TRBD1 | TGTGCCAGCAGATACAGGGGGCCGGGCTATGGCTACACCTTC | CASRYRGPGYGYTF
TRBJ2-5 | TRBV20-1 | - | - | TGCAGTGCTAGACATACAGGGAGTTTGGAGACCCAGTACTTC | CSARHTGSLETQYF
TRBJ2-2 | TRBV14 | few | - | TGTGCCAGCAGCCAAGACTCTCGGACAGCAAACACCGGGGAGCTGTTTTTT | CASSQDSRTANTGELFF
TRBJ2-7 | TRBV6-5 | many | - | TGTGCCAGCAGTTACTCCAGGGAGACCTACGAGCAGTACTTC | CASSYSRETYEQYF
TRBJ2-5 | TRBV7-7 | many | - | TGTGCTAGCAGCTTATATCAAGCGGAACAAGAGACCCAGTACTTC | CASSLYQAEQETQYF
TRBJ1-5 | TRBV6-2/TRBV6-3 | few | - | TGTGCCAGCAGTCCTCGAGGGGGACAATATAGCAATCAGCCCCAGCATTTT | CASSPRGGQYSNQPQHF
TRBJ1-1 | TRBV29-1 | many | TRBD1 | TGCAGCGTCGTCGGGACAGGGCACACTGAAGCTTTCTTT | CSVVGTGHTEAFF
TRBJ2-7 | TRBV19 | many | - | TGTGCCAGTAGTAACATTAACTCCTACGAGCAGTACTTC | CASSNINSYEQYF
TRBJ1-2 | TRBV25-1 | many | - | TGTGCCAGCAGTGAATACGGCAACTATGGCTACACCTTC | CASSEYGNYGYTF
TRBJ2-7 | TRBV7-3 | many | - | TGTGCCAGCAGCGCCGGACACTTTGACGAGCAGTACTTC | CASSAGHFDEQYF
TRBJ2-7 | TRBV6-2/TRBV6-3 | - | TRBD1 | TGTGCCAGCAGTTACTCTGGCCCCGGGACAGGGGTTTCCTACGAGCAGTACTTC | CASSYSGPGTGVSYEQYF
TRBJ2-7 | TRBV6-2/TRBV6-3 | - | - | TGTGCCAGCAGACCCGGTAGCTCCTACGAGCAGTACTTC | CASRPGSSYEQYF
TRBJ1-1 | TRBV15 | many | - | TGTGCCACCAGCAGAAGGTCCAACACTGAAGCTTTCTTT | CATSRRSNTEAFF